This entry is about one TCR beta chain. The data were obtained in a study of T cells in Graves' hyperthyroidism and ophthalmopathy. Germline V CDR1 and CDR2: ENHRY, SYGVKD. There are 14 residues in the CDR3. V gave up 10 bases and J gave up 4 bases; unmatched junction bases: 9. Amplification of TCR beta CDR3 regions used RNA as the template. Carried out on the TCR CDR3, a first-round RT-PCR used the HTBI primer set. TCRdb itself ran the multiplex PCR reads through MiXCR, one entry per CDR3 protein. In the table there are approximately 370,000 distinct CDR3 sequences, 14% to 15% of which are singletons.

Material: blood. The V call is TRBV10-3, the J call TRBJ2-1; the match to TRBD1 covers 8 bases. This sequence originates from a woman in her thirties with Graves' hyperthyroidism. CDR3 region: CATLDRVEYNEQFF. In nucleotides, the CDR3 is TGTGCCACCCTGGACAGGGTGGAGTACAATGAGCAGTTCTTC.